This TCR beta chain appears in the sequencing data of a study of T cell clonality in common variable immunodeficiency. Libraries were prepared by immunoSEQ multiplex PCR; TCRdb keeps only in-frame clonotypes and omits some of them. The sample presents some 42,000 clones, none singletons. This clone was counted many times. The read finishes 3 residues shy of the CDR3 end, and the germline J gene is used to complete it. This CDR3 comprises 15 residues. The V and J ends lost 11 bases and 6 bases, in that order; junction bases with no gene match: 14. Per the germline V gene, CDR1 is LNHDA and CDR2 is SQIVND (reference sequence).

Sample: peripheral blood mononuclear cells. This TCR was recovered from a person aged 18-69 years in good health. The rearrangement joins TRBV19 to TRBJ2-2, with 8 bases aligning to TRBD1. Incomplete CDR3 DNA: TGTGCCTCACAGGGGGGCAGGGGGCTTTCCGGGGAG. Translating gives CASQGGRGLSGE. The full CDR3 is CASQGGRGLSGELFF.